Below are 15 T cell receptor beta chains sequenced from a single sample in a study of T cells expressing NK-cell markers. TCRdb re-analyzed the 5' RACE reads; it lists each CDR3 protein once, without DNA. The sample table includes about 380,000 distinct CDR3 sequences. Sequencing used blood T cells: a sorted CD56 or NKG2C T cell subset, CD4+ or CD8+ T cells, or bulk PBMC T cells (not recorded which). The source of these receptors is a man aged 18-69 years in good health.

J is TRBJ2-7 and V is TRBV6-5; checking the TCRdb D call of TRBD1 is not possible without DNA. Germline V lookup: CDR1 MNHEY, CDR2 SVGAGI. The length of the CDR3 is 12 residues. The CDR3 protein is CAGGQSSYEQYF.

The chain has TRBV7-2 and TRBJ1-5; TCRdb returns TRBD1, unconfirmable since there is no DNA. This CDR3 is built from 15 residues. The germline V gene has CDR1 SGHTA and CDR2 FQGNSA. CDR3 amino acids: CASSLGQGARQPQHF.

The chain couples TRBV7-2 to TRBJ2-1; TCRdb returns TRBD1, unconfirmable since there is no DNA. The germline V gene has CDR1 SGHTA and CDR2 FQGNSA. CDR3 size: 14 residues. CDR3: CASSHDGGSGEQFF.

V is TRBV6-5 and J is TRBJ2-7; TCRdb lists TRBD1, though no DNA is available to test this call. CDR3 length: 15 amino acids. Germline V gene sequence: CDR1 MNHEY, CDR2 SVGAGI. The CDR3: CASSYSGDSHYEQYF.

The chain employs TRBV7-8 and TRBJ2-1; TCRdb names TRBD2, which stays unverified in the absence of DNA. The CDR3 contains 15 residues. Per the germline V gene, CDR1 is SGHVS and CDR2 is FQNEAQ. CDR3 residues: CASSPVAGVLGEQFF. The full variable domain, in which reference TRBV7-8 and TRBJ2-1 provide the parts outside the CDR3, is GAGVSQSPRYKVAKRGQDVALRCDPISGHVSLFWYQQALGQGPEFLTYFQNEAQLDKSGLPSDRFFAERPEGSVSTLKIQRTQQEDSAVYLCASSPVAGVLGEQFFGPGTRLTVL.

This chain links TRBV5-6 with TRBJ2-2; without DNA, the TCRdb call of TRBD1 cannot be checked. Germline V lookup: CDR1 SGHDT, CDR2 YYEEEE. This CDR3 has 12 amino acids. CDR3: CASRRQAGELFF.

This chain uses TRBV9 with TRBJ1-2; TCRdb's D call, TRBD1, is unchecked because there is no DNA. CDR1 is SGDLS and CDR2 is YYNGEE in the germline V gene. The CDR3 totals 15 residues. This CDR3 is CASSPREETNYGYTF.

The chain has TRBV6-4 and TRBJ2-1. Per germline, CDR1 MRHNA and CDR2 SNTAGT. The CDR3 length is 13 residues. The CDR3 loop reads CASSADPKSEQFF.

The rearrangement uses TRBV7-9 and TRBJ1-2; TCRdb's D gene call, TRBD1, goes unchecked for lack of DNA. The CDR3 length is 17 residues. Germline assignment: CDR1 SEHNR and CDR2 FQNEAQ (reference sequence). The CDR3 protein is CASSPRTGERGSLGYTF.

CDR3 sequence reads: CSVLTGRDYEQYF. The V and J genes are TRBV29-1 and TRBJ2-7; the D call of TRBD1 rests on TCRdb alone, since no DNA is present to check it. The CDR3 extends over 13 amino acids. Germline CDR1 is SQVTM and CDR2 is ANQGSEA.

The chain employs TRBV20-1 and TRBJ2-5; TCRdb names TRBD2, which stays unverified in the absence of DNA. The CDR3 extends over 15 amino acids. The V gene's germline CDR1 is DFQATT and CDR2 SNEGSKA (reference sequence). The CDR3: CSAASFRGGQETQYF.

The chain carries TRBV7-8 and TRBJ2-1. Germline assignment: CDR1 SGHVS and CDR2 FQNEAQ. The CDR3 totals 15 residues. The CDR3 spells CASSLGAGGRSEQFF.

The V and J genes are TRBV7-2 and TRBJ2-2; the D gene TCRdb calls, TRBD2, cannot be checked with no DNA. The CDR3 sequence is 15 residues long. Germline-derived CDR1 and CDR2 are SGHTA and FQGNSA. The chain's CDR3 is CASSVEHLPTGELFF. Using reference TRBV7-2 and TRBJ2-2 for the parts outside the CDR3, the full variable domain is GAGVSQSPSNKVTEKGKDVELRCDPISGHTALYWYRQSLGQGLEFLIYFQGNSAPDKSGLPSDRFSAERTGGSVSTLTIQRTQQEDSAVYLCASSVEHLPTGELFFGEGSRLTVL.

V is TRBV7-2 and J is TRBJ1-2; TCRdb outputs TRBD1, but without DNA this stays unchecked. Germline CDR1 is SGHTA and CDR2 is FQGNSA. CDR3 length equals 15 residues. CDR3 in amino acids: CASSLPQTGFRGYTF.

The gene calls are TRBV5-1 and TRBJ1-2. From germline, CDR1 is SGHRS and CDR2 YFSETQ. The CDR3 is 15 amino acids. This CDR3 is CASSLDSWSGYGYTF.